This TCR beta chain was observed in a study of CD8+ T cells in alopecia areata. About the research overall: Treatment of the treated patients consisted of oral tofacitinib, 5 to 10 mg twice daily.

Sequencing relied on a cDNA template that was reverse transcribed from extracted RNA. The assay was immunoSEQ multiplex PCR, and TCRdb's table has in-frame clones only and misses some. This table holds roughly 220,000 clones, more than 55% found once. The treatment was: oral pan-JAK inhibitor, 5-10 mg twice daily. Study-wide points: The study also sequences resident alphabeta T cells of normal skin in scalp samples.

Worth noting for this clone: The antigen is undetermined.

The V end lost 1 base, the J end lost 1 base, and 7 bases lay between the germline ends. From germline, CDR1 is GTSNPN and CDR2 SVGIG (reference sequence). CDR3 length equals 13 residues. The sample in question was CD4+ T cells sorted from blood, obtained between weeks 44 and 45, from a patient treated with tofacitinib. The clonotype originates from a human donor with alopecia areata. The chain is built from TRBV30 and TRBJ1-1; possibly TRBD1 for D (6 bases). Written as DNA, the CDR3 is TGTGCCTGGAGTGGAGGGGGGAACACTGAAGCTTTCTTT. Protein sequence: CAWSGGGNTEAFF.